Shown below are 23 T cell receptor beta chains from a single sample sequenced in a study of PD-L1 blockade in urothelial cancer. The time point here: pretreatment peripheral blood. Profiling relied on immunoSEQ multiplex PCR, and the TCRdb table lists in-frame clones only, not all of them. This repertoire shows about 49,000 clones, less than 85% found once; its top ten account for roughly 10%. The sample here was PBMCs, taken around atezolizumab (anti-PD-L1) treatment. The receptors were gathered from a man aged 70-80 years with urothelial cancer.

The V and J genes are TRBV19 and TRBJ1-2; maybe TRBD1 (6 bases). This CDR3 is 14 amino acids long. V lost 5 bases and J 2 bases, leaving 12 bases between the germline ends. The germline V gene encodes CDR1 LNHDA and CDR2 SQIVND (reference sequence). CDR3 nucleotides: TGTGCCAGTAGTTCGGACAGTGACAACTATGGCTACACCTTC. Amino acid sequence: CASSSDSDNYGYTF.

The genes are TRBV5-1 and TRBJ1-2, with D tentatively TRBD1 (5 bases). The CDR3 runs to 12 residues. V was pared by 4 bases and J by 6 bases, with 10 bases between. The germline CDR1 and CDR2 sequences are SGHRS and YFSETQ. The CDR3 spells CASSTDRNGYTF. DNA for the CDR3: TGCGCCAGCAGCACCGACAGAAATGGCTACACCTTC.

V is TRBV27 and J is TRBJ1-1, with TRBD1 matching over 7 bases. Germline V gene lookup returns CDR1 MNHEY and CDR2 SMNVEV (reference sequence). V was pared by 6 bases and J by 0 bases, with 7 bases of the junction left unmatched. This CDR3 has 15 residues. Written as DNA, the CDR3 is TGTGCCAGCAGCCCAGTGGGGACAGTGAACACTGAAGCTTTCTTT. It yields the protein CASSPVGTVNTEAFF.

This clone appeared a few times. The J gene is TRBJ2-5, the V gene TRBV6-1; 12 bases map to TRBD2. J was trimmed by 9 bases and V by 3 bases; bases with no gene match: 8. This CDR3 contains 15 residues. CDR1 MNHNS and CDR2 SASEGT come from the germline V gene. DNA for the CDR3: TGTGCCAGCAGTGAGAATCTAGCGGGAGGGAGCGCCCAGTACTTC. This translates into CASSENLAGGSAQYF.

This chain uses TRBV6-1 with TRBJ2-2, with TRBD1 identical over 10 bases. This CDR3 has 14 residues. Germline lookup yields CDR1 MNHNS and CDR2 SASEGT. The trim removed 8 bases at V and 5 bases at J, leaving 5 bases unmatched. CDR3: CASWWTGGTGELFF. CDR3 nucleotides: TGTGCCAGCTGGTGGACAGGGGGTACCGGGGAGCTGTTTTTT.

On this clone itself: The same CDR3 can be traced to other DNA sequences in this sample. The chain carries TRBV20-1 and TRBJ2-1; no firm D call. The ends were cut back, 3 bases at V and 6 bases at J, with 3 bases in the middle. CDR1 and CDR2 (germline): DFQATT, SNEGSKA (reference sequence). The CDR3 spans 10 residues. The CDR3 sequence is CSARSNEQFF. CDR3 sequence (DNA): TGCAGTGCTAGGAGCAATGAGCAGTTCTTC.

V usage is TRBV2 and J usage is TRBJ2-1; 8 bases match TRBD2. Per germline, CDR1 SNHLY and CDR2 FYNNEI. The CDR3 covers 13 residues. V was pared by 9 bases and J by 4 bases, with 5 bases of the junction left unmatched. CDR3 sequence (DNA): TGTGCCAGAGGCACTAGCGGATACAATGAGCAGTTCTTC. It encodes CARGTSGYNEQFF.

The V call is TRBV7-2, the J call TRBJ2-7, with TRBD2 matching 8 bases. V lost 5 bases to trimming and J lost 4 bases; unmatched junction nucleotides: 10. The length of the CDR3 is 15 residues. Germline CDR1 and CDR2: SGHTA and FQGNSA. The CDR3 is CASSPRYREGYEQYF. CDR3 DNA sequence: TGTGCCAGCAGCCCAAGGTACCGGGAGGGTTACGAGCAGTACTTC.

The V and J genes are TRBV30 and TRBJ1-2; D call uncertain. The CDR3 is 11 amino acids. V lost 0 bases and J lost 7, with 6 bases in between. Germline V gene sequence: CDR1 GTSNPN, CDR2 SVGIG (reference sequence). CDR3 sequence (DNA): TGTGCCTGGAGTGTACGGAGTGGCTACACCTTC. It translates to CAWSVRSGYTF.

This clone has only a few counts. Other nucleotide sequences from this sample produce the same CDR3. The chain recombines TRBV6-5 with TRBJ1-3; 8 positions match TRBD1. The CDR3 spans 14 residues. CDR1 MNHEY and CDR2 SVGAGI come from the germline V gene. V was pared by 5 bases and J by 2 bases, with 2 bases of the junction left unmatched. The CDR3: CASSRQGTGNTIYF. Written as DNA, the CDR3 is TGTGCCAGCAGTAGACAGGGGACTGGAAACACCATATATTTT.

The rearrangement uses TRBV18 and TRBJ2-7; TRBD1 is a possible D gene (6 bases). The CDR3 has 15 residues. Germline assignment: CDR1 KGHSH and CDR2 LQKENI. Trimming took off 7 bases at V and 6 bases at J, with 22 bases between the two ends. The CDR3 loop is CASCASPGANSEQYF. CDR3 nucleotides: TGTGCCAGCTGCGCAAGTCCAGGGGCGAACTCCGAGCAGTACTTC.

J is TRBJ2-7 and V is TRBV5-5; no reliable D call. The CDR3 length is 14 residues. Germline CDR1 reads SGHKS; CDR2 reads YYEKEE (reference sequence). The V end was cut by 0 bases, the J end by 3 bases, with 10 bases between. The CDR3 bases are TGTGCCAGCAGCTTGGAGGCAAACTACTACGAGCAGTACTTC. Its translation is CASSLEANYYEQYF.

There are many counts of this clone. This sequence joins TRBV5-1 and TRBJ2-5, with 8 bases that match TRBD1. The CDR3 loop spans 15 amino acids. CDR1 is SGHRS, CDR2 YFSETQ, per germline. The V segment lost 2 bases and the J segment 3 bases; nucleotides outside the gene matches: 6. The CDR3, as DNA: TGCGCCAGCAGCTTTATAGACAGGGGTGAAGAGACCCAGTACTTC. Protein: CASSFIDRGEETQYF. Filled out from reference TRBV5-1 and TRBJ2-5, the complete variable domain reads KAGVTQTPRYLIKTRGQQVTLSCSPISGHRSVSWYQQTPGQGLQFLFEYFSETQRNKGNFPGRFSGRQFSNSRSEMNVSTLELGDSALYLCASSFIDRGEETQYFGPGTRLLVL.

J is TRBJ1-4 and V is TRBV30; no clear D gene. Germline CDR1 and CDR2: GTSNPN and SVGIG (reference sequence). The CDR3 length is 11 residues. Trimming took off 5 bases at V and 8 bases at J, with 9 bases between the two ends. The CDR3 loop reads CAWGRREKLFF. Here the CDR3 DNA reads TGTGCCTGGGGGAGGCGGGAAAAACTGTTTTTT.

This clone counts as medium-sized. The rearrangement links TRBV2 to TRBJ1-2, with D perhaps matching TRBD1 (5 bases). The CDR3 extends over 16 amino acids. V lost 4 bases, J lost 8 bases, and 23 bases lay in between. The germline CDR1 and CDR2 sequences are SNHLY and FYNNEI. The CDR3 region is CASSARVGGSETGYTF. The DNA of the CDR3 is TGTGCCAGCAGTGCCCGAGTGGGGGGAAGTGAGACGGGCTACACCTTC.

The V and J genes are TRBV7-9 and TRBJ2-3, with 11 bases matching TRBD1. Germline V gene lookup returns CDR1 SEHNR and CDR2 FQNEAQ (reference sequence). The V segment lost 5 bases and the J segment 1 base; nucleotides outside the gene matches: 11. CDR3 length equals 18 residues. CDR3 DNA: TGTGCCAGCAGCCACGGTTGGGGACAGGGGGATGGCACAGATACGCAGTATTTT. This codes for CASSHGWGQGDGTDTQYF.

CDR3 sequence: CASSATNTGELFF. DNA for the CDR3: TGTGCCAGCAGCGCCACGAACACCGGGGAGCTGTTTTTT. The chain has TRBV9 and TRBJ2-2; D remains ambiguous. Between the trimmed V and J ends, which lost 3 bases and 0 bases, there was a span of 3 bases. The germline V gene encodes CDR1 SGDLS and CDR2 YYNGEE. The CDR3 totals 13 residues.

The V call is TRBV11-2, the J call TRBJ2-7; 13 nucleotides agree with TRBD2. V was pared by 6 bases and J by 7 bases, with 9 bases of the junction left unmatched. The germline V gene encodes CDR1 SGHAT and CDR2 FQNNGV. This CDR3 is 15 amino acids long. DNA for the CDR3: TGTGCCAGCAGGTCACTAGCGGGAGGGCCGAGAGAGCAGTACTTC. Protein sequence: CASRSLAGGPREQYF.

At least ten counts were recorded for this clone. This chain connects TRBV5-4 to TRBJ2-2, with TRBD2 matching over 9 bases. The germline CDR1 and CDR2 sequences are SGHNT and YYREEE (reference sequence). The CDR3 contains 16 residues. V dropped 0 bases and J dropped 3; count of bases not matched to a gene: 3. CDR3: CASSLELAGYTGELFF. The CDR3 DNA reads as TGTGCCAGCAGCTTGGAACTAGCGGGTTACACCGGGGAGCTGTTTTTT.

The CDR3 sequence is CASRKTGDYGYTF. The CDR3 nucleotides are TGTGCCAGCAGAAAGACAGGGGACTATGGCTACACCTTC. The J gene is TRBJ1-2, the V gene TRBV25-1; TRBD1 agrees at 8 bases. The CDR3 is 13 residues long. J gave up 3 bases and V 6 bases, and 3 bases lay outside the gene matches. The germline V gene has CDR1 MGHDK and CDR2 SYGVNS.

CDR3 nucleotides: TGTGCCAGCAGCCTCAGACAGGACTATGGCTACACCTTC. It yields the protein CASSLRQDYGYTF. The V gene is TRBV7-9, the J gene TRBJ1-2; possibly TRBD1 for D (6 bases). The CDR3 runs to 13 residues. Deletions cut 5 bases from V and 3 bases from J, with 10 bases between. Germline V CDR1 and CDR2: SEHNR, FQNEAQ (reference sequence).

This chain connects TRBV27 to TRBJ2-2, with 15 nucleotides matching TRBD2. V shed 5 bases, J shed 5 bases, and the junction held 12 bases outside the gene matches. Germline assignment: CDR1 MNHEY and CDR2 SMNVEV (reference sequence). This CDR3 has 19 residues. CDR3 loop: CASSPLGLAGGPGTGELFF. The CDR3 DNA follows: TGTGCCAGCAGTCCACTCGGACTAGCGGGAGGGCCGGGGACCGGGGAGCTGTTTTTT.

The V gene is TRBV4-1, the J gene TRBJ2-7; D possibly corresponds to TRBD1 (6 bases). Trimming cost V 1 base and J 7 bases, with 17 bases left between them. CDR3 length equals 15 residues. Germline lookup yields CDR1 MGHRA and CDR2 YSYEKL. The CDR3 bases are TGCGCCAGCAGCCAAGCACCCCAGGGGAGTTATGAGCAGTACTTC. It translates to CASSQAPQGSYEQYF.